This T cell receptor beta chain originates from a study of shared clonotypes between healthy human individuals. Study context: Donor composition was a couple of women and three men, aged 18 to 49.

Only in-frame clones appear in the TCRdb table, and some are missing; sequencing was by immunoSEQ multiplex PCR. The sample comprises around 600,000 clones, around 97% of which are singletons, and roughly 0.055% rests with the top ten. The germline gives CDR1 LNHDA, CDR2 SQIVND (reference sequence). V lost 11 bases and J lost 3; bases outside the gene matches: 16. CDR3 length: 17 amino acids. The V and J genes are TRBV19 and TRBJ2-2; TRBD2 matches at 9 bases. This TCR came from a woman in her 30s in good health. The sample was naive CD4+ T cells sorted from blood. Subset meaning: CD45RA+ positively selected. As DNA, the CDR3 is TGTGCCCCAGGACTAGCGCCAACCCACGGGGACACCGGGGAGCTGTTTTTT. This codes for CAPGLAPTHGDTGELFF. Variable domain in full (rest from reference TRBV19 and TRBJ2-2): DGGITQSPKYLFRKEGQNVTLSCEQNLNHDAMYWYRQDPGQGLRLIYYSQIVNDFQKGDIAEGYSVSREKKESFPLTVTSAQKNPTAFYLCAPGLAPTHGDTGELFFGEGSRLTVL.